The next 14 T cell receptor beta chains were all read from a single sample in a study of blood T cell repertoires in COVID-19. The method was immunoSEQ multiplex PCR; TCRdb's version includes in-frame clones alone and lacks a portion of them. The data show 75,000 to 100,000 clones, around 79% seen once. The sample comprised peripheral blood. These receptors were taken from a woman aged 80 or over with acute or convalescent COVID-19.

This chain links TRBV5-1 with TRBJ1-1; maybe TRBD1 (5 bases). Germline V gives CDR1 SGHRS, CDR2 YFSETQ. The ends were cut back, 0 bases at V and 5 bases at J, with 11 bases in the middle. The CDR3 is 14 residues long. For the CDR3, the DNA is TGCGCCAGCAGCTTGGGTTACGGGGGAACTGAAGCTTTCTTT. Translating gives CASSLGYGGTEAFF. The full variable domain, completed using reference TRBV5-1 and TRBJ1-1, is KAGVTQTPRYLIKTRGQQVTLSCSPISGHRSVSWYQQTPGQGLQFLFEYFSETQRNKGNFPGRFSGRQFSNSRSEMNVSTLELGDSALYLCASSLGYGGTEAFFGQGTRLTVV.

The chain combines TRBV3-1 (or the pseudogene TRBV3-2) with TRBJ2-3; possible D gene TRBD2, 5 bases. V was cut by 0 bases and J by 8 bases, with 9 bases left in between. Looked up from germline, CDR1 is LGHDT and CDR2 is YNNKEL (reference sequence). CDR3 size: 13 residues. The CDR3 DNA reads as TGTGCCAGCAGCCAAGATCCAGCGGTTACGCAGTATTTT. Translating it yields CASSQDPAVTQYF.

The rearrangement links TRBV5-6 to TRBJ1-2; weak D call: TRBD1 (5 bases). V gave up 3 bases and J gave up 5 bases, with 11 bases separating them. There are 13 residues in the CDR3. CDR1 SGHDT and CDR2 YYEEEE come from the germline V gene. In nucleotides, the CDR3 is TGTGCCAGCAGCTGGGGCGGTAATTATGGCTACACCTTC. It specifies CASSWGGNYGYTF.

In its sample, this clone was seen once. A much larger clone differs from this one at a single base, so this may be a read error. In DNA form, the CDR3 reads TGTGTCAGCAGCGGTGGGCAGAGCAATCAGCCCCAGCATTTT. Its translation is CVSSGGQSNQPQHF. V usage is TRBV9 and J usage is TRBJ1-5; unclear D gene. CDR3 length: 14 amino acids. Per germline, CDR1 SGDLS and CDR2 YYNGEE.

The V call is TRBV19, the J call TRBJ1-1; D is unclear. Germline V gene sequence: CDR1 LNHDA, CDR2 SQIVND (reference sequence). The CDR3 has 13 amino acids. Trimming took off 3 bases at V and 3 bases at J, with 8 bases between the two ends. CDR3 sequence reads: CASSMGRYTEAFF. The CDR3 coding sequence is TGTGCCAGTAGTATGGGGAGGTACACTGAAGCTTTCTTT.

The genes are TRBV25-1 and TRBJ2-6, with 7 bases that match TRBD2. The V and J ends lost 2 bases and 0 bases, in that order; junction bases with no gene match: 4. CDR1 is MGHDK, CDR2 SYGVNS, per germline. The CDR3 length is 17 residues. CDR3 loop: CASSEGGGSSGANVLTF. The CDR3 DNA is TGTGCCAGCAGTGAAGGGGGGGGAAGCTCTGGGGCCAACGTCCTGACTTTC.

J is TRBJ2-5 and V is TRBV7-2, with 12 bases aligning to TRBD1. CDR3 length: 16 residues. Germline CDR1 and CDR2: SGHTA and FQGNSA. J lost 5 bases, V lost 3 bases, and 7 bases had no gene match. The CDR3 here is CASSFRDRGLGETQYF. The CDR3 DNA reads TGTGCCAGCAGCTTCCGGGACAGGGGGCTTGGGGAGACCCAGTACTTC.

This CDR3 reads CASSLVPTGGFEQYF. In DNA form, the CDR3 reads TGTGCCAGCAGTTTAGTGCCGACAGGGGGCTTCGAGCAGTACTTC. V gene TRBV28 combines with J gene TRBJ2-7; 10 nucleotides match TRBD1. The germline V gene encodes CDR1 MDHEN and CDR2 SYDVKM. This CDR3 contains 15 residues. Losses at the gene ends were 2 bases for V and 6 bases for J; bases not matched to a gene: 7.

The chain uses TRBV5-1 and TRBJ2-1; TRBD1 agrees at 7 bases. V was pared by 1 base and J by 4 bases, with 2 bases of the junction left unmatched. The V gene's germline CDR1 is SGHRS and CDR2 YFSETQ. The CDR3 consists of 14 residues. The CDR3 region is CASSLRDSYNEQFF. CDR3 bases: TGCGCCAGCAGCTTGAGGGACAGTTACAATGAGCAGTTCTTC. The complete variable domain, with remaining parts taken from reference TRBV5-1 and TRBJ2-1, reads KAGVTQTPRYLIKTRGQQVTLSCSPISGHRSVSWYQQTPGQGLQFLFEYFSETQRNKGNFPGRFSGRQFSNSRSEMNVSTLELGDSALYLCASSLRDSYNEQFFGPGTRLTVL.

About this clone: This same CDR3 is encoded by further DNA sequences in the sample. The CDR3 is CASSPRPGNQPQHF. For the CDR3, the DNA is TGTGCCAGCAGTCCCCGCCCAGGAAATCAGCCCCAGCATTTT. This chain joins TRBV27 and TRBJ1-5, with D unresolved. This CDR3 is 14 amino acids long. Trimming removed 5 bases at V and 4 bases at J, with 12 bases between. Germline V gene sequence: CDR1 MNHEY, CDR2 SMNVEV (reference sequence).

This clone was counted a few times. The chain uses TRBV6-5 and TRBJ2-3; D is unresolved. Germline V gives CDR1 MNHEY, CDR2 SVGAGI. The CDR3 totals 13 residues. The V and J ends lost 11 bases and 2 bases respectively, with 14 bases between them. CDR3 in amino acids: CAGKISATDTQYF. Written as DNA, the CDR3 is TGTGCCGGCAAGATTAGTGCCACAGATACGCAGTATTTT.

This sequence joins TRBV12-3 or TRBV12-4 and TRBJ1-2; the match to TRBD1 covers 9 bases. CDR3 size: 11 residues. Trimming at V came to 8 bases and at J to 7 bases, leaving 2 bases not matched to a gene. Written as DNA, the CDR3 is TGTGCCAGCGGACAGGGGCTTGGCTACACCTTC. Translating gives CASGQGLGYTF.

The genes are TRBV6-5 and TRBJ2-7, with D perhaps TRBD2 (5 bases). The germline V gene has CDR1 MNHEY and CDR2 SVGAGI. The CDR3 has 13 amino acids. V lost 0 bases and J lost 6, with 9 bases in between. The chain's CDR3 is CASSYSRRGEQYF. DNA of the CDR3: TGTGCCAGCAGTTACTCCCGCCGGGGCGAGCAGTACTTC.

A few counts support this clone. The CDR3 loop reads CASSPPSGFGQFF. The CDR3 DNA follows: TGTGCCAGCAGCCCCCCTTCAGGTTTTGGGCAGTTCTTC. The chain joins TRBV5-6 to TRBJ2-1; the D is unclear. Trimming cost V 4 bases and J 12 bases, with 17 bases left between them. Germline V gene lookup returns CDR1 SGHDT and CDR2 YYEEEE. The CDR3 is 13 residues long.